This passage covers 5 T cell receptor beta chains from one sample sequenced in a study of cytomegalovirus exposure and HLA in healthy donors. This PCR relied on a set of 60 Vbeta primers and 13 Jbeta primers. TCRdb's table, derived via immunoSEQ multiplex PCR, lists solely in-frame clones and lacks some. Here the sample spans about 130,000 clones, approximately 70% being singletons. Material: PBMCs. The origin of the receptors is a woman aged 55-70 years in good health and CMV-seropositive.

The rearrangement joins TRBV10-1 to TRBJ2-7; tentative D call: TRBD1 (6 bases). In germline, CDR1 is WNHNN, CDR2 SYGVQD (reference sequence). Between the trimmed V and J ends, which lost 2 bases and 4 bases, there was a span of 12 bases. This CDR3 has 14 amino acids. The CDR3 reads CASSEEQGKYEQYF. The CDR3 DNA reads TGCGCCAGCAGTGAGGAGCAGGGGAAGTACGAGCAGTACTTC.

V and J are TRBV2 and TRBJ1-2; D is ambiguous. CDR1 SNHLY and CDR2 FYNNEI come from the germline V gene. This CDR3 comprises 13 residues. V gave up 6 bases and J gave up 8 bases, with 16 bases separating them. The CDR3: CASSLDGAGGYTF. The DNA of the CDR3 is TGTGCCAGCAGCCTAGACGGAGCGGGGGGCTACACCTTC.

This rearrangement joins TRBV9 to TRBJ2-2, with 9 bases identical to TRBD1. The CDR3 runs to 14 residues. The V and J ends lost 3 bases and 8 bases, in that order; junction bases with no gene match: 5. Germline CDR1 and CDR2: SGDLS and YYNGEE. CDR3 protein: CASSAQGANGELFF. The CDR3 DNA reads TGTGCCAGCAGCGCACAGGGGGCTAATGGGGAGCTGTTTTTT.

The V call is TRBV5-1, the J call TRBJ2-1, with TRBD2 identical over 7 bases. CDR3 size: 17 residues. Germline V CDR1 and CDR2: SGHRS, YFSETQ. With 2 bases clipped from V and 1 base from J, the junction kept 9 bases outside the gene matches. CDR3 loop: CASSLGSPSGSYNEQFF. The CDR3 nucleotides read TGCGCCAGCAGCTTAGGTTCCCCTAGCGGATCCTACAATGAGCAGTTCTTC. Together with reference TRBV5-1 and TRBJ2-1, the CDR3 gives the full variable domain: KAGVTQTPRYLIKTRGQQVTLSCSPISGHRSVSWYQQTPGQGLQFLFEYFSETQRNKGNFPGRFSGRQFSNSRSEMNVSTLELGDSALYLCASSLGSPSGSYNEQFFGPGTRLTVL.

The chain links TRBV5-4 to TRBJ2-7, with a tentative D call TRBD2 (5 bases). V dropped 6 bases and J dropped 5 bases, with 15 bases sitting between them. Germline V gene sequence: CDR1 SGHNT, CDR2 YYREEE (reference sequence). CDR3 length: 13 amino acids. The CDR3 loop reads CASTVGSRDEQYF. The CDR3 DNA is TGTGCCAGCACCGTAGGGAGTCGGGACGAGCAGTACTTC.